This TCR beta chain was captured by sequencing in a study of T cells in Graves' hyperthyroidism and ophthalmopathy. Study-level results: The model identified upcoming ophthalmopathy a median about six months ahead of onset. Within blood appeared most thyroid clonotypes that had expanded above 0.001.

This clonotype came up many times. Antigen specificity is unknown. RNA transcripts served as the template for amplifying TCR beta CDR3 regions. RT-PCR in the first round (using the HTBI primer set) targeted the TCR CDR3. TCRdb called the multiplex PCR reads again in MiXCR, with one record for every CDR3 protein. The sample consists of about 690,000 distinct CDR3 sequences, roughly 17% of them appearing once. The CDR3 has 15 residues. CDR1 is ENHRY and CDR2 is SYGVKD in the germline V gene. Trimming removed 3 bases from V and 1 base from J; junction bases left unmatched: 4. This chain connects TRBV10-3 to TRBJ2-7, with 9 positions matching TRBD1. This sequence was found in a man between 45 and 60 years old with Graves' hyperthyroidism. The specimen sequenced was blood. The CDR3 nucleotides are TGTGCCATCAGTGACTCCGGGACAGGGTCCTACGAGCAGTACTTC. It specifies CAISDSGTGSYEQYF.